This is a list of T cell receptor beta chains from one sample in a study of cytomegalovirus exposure and HLA in healthy donors. Method: immunoSEQ multiplex PCR; TCRdb's copy keeps in-frame clones and lacks some. The sample has some 170,000 clones, roughly 79% seen once. The sequenced sample consisted of PBMCs. The receptors derive from a woman aged 18-29 years in good health and CMV-seropositive. Both conserved end residues are part of each CDR3. A D gene is named only where the DNA matches it firmly. Where a row states a size, it is once, few, many or the class of an expanded clone; other rows omit it.

d_call,clone_size,j_call,v_call,cdr3_nt,cdr3_aa
TRBD1,-,TRBJ2-2,TRBV9,TGTGCCAGCAGCGTGGGACAGGGGGGAAACACCGGGGAGCTGTTTTTT,CASSVGQGGNTGELFF
-,-,TRBJ2-3,TRBV5-1,TGCGCCAGCAGCTTCTCTCCGATTGACAACACAGATACGCAGTATTTT,CASSFSPIDNTDTQYF
TRBD2,few,TRBJ2-1,TRBV10-2,TGCGCCAGCACCAATCTAGCGGGGGGTCACAATGAGCAGTTCTTC,CASTNLAGGHNEQFF
-,-,TRBJ2-7,TRBV7-2,TGTGCCAGCAGCTTAATGTCAGGGGATAGGGACGAGCAGTACTTC,CASSLMSGDRDEQYF
TRBD2,-,TRBJ2-3,TRBV7-3,TGTGCCAGCAGCTTAACAGCTAGCGGGGTCACAGATACGCAGTATTTT,CASSLTASGVTDTQYF
TRBD1,few,TRBJ1-6,TRBV6-1,TGTGCCAGCAGGAGGCGACAGGGCAATTCACCCCTCCACTTT,CASRRRQGNSPLHF
-,few,TRBJ1-5,TRBV27,TGTGCCAGCAGTCCCGGGATCCCCAATCAGCCCCAGCATTTT,CASSPGIPNQPQHF
-,few,TRBJ1-2,TRBV5-6,TGTGCCAGCAGCTTTGGTGCGGGGGTTGGAGGCTACACCTTC,CASSFGAGVGGYTF
TRBD2,-,TRBJ2-1,TRBV18,TGTGCCAGCTCCCCGACTAGCGGGACAAATGAGCAGTTCTTC,CASSPTSGTNEQFF
-,-,TRBJ2-2,TRBV4-3,TGCGCCAGCAGCCAAGATGGAGGTACCGGGGAGCTGTTTTTT,CASSQDGGTGELFF
TRBD1,-,TRBJ1-2,TRBV30,TGTGCCTGGAGTGCAGGGGGTACTATCTATGGCTACACCTTC,CAWSAGGTIYGYTF
-,-,TRBJ1-2,TRBV29-1,TGCAGCGTTGTCCGGGACACCGTCTATGGCTACACCTTC,CSVVRDTVYGYTF
-,-,TRBJ1-1,TRBV25-1,TGTGCCAGCAGTGATTGGGGAGGACCGAGATCAAACACTGAAGCTTTCTTT,CASSDWGGPRSNTEAFF
TRBD1,-,TRBJ1-1,TRBV4-2,TGTGCCAGCAGCCAAGAAAGAGCAGGGGGCGACACTGAAGCTTTCTTT,CASSQERAGGDTEAFF
-,-,TRBJ1-2,TRBV5-1,TGCGCCAGCAGCCGCGGAGGATTAGGGCCGATGGAGGGAAACTATGGCTACACCTTC,CASSRGGLGPMEGNYGYTF
TRBD1,few,TRBJ1-6,TRBV7-9,TGTTCCAGCAGCTTAGATAAGGGGACAGGGGGCGCCGGGGATTCACCCCTCCACTTT,CSSSLDKGTGGAGDSPLHF
-,-,TRBJ2-7,TRBV5-1,TGCGCCAGCAGCTCCGAAGGAGGACCCTCCTACGAGCAGTACTTC,CASSSEGGPSYEQYF
-,-,TRBJ2-3,TRBV6-1,TGTGCCAGCAGTGTCTACGCTAGCACAGATACGCAGTATTTT,CASSVYASTDTQYF
-,-,TRBJ1-1,TRBV2,TGTGCCAGCGTTGAGGGCTGGACTGAAGCTTTCTTT,CASVEGWTEAFF
TRBD1,-,TRBJ1-2,TRBV30,TGTGCCTCAGGGGGCAACCGGGATGGCTGCACCTTC,CASGGNRDGCTF
TRBD1,-,TRBJ2-4,TRBV2,TGTGCCAGCAGAATAGGGACAGGGGGGGACATTCAGTACTTC,CASRIGTGGDIQYF
-,-,TRBJ2-2,TRBV11-1,TGTGCCAGCAGCTTAAACTCAGGGGGAGGCACCGGGGAGCTGTTTTTT,CASSLNSGGGTGELFF
-,-,TRBJ2-7,TRBV5-6,TGTGCCAGCAGCGAAACTGCCCCCGGGACATACTACGAGCAGTACTTC,CASSETAPGTYYEQYF
-,-,TRBJ1-5,TRBV19,TGTGCCAGTAGTATCCCTGGGGCGTTCGGTCAGCCCCAGCATTTT,CASSIPGAFGQPQHF
-,-,TRBJ2-2,TRBV4-3,TGCGCCAGCAGCCAAGGAACGGGTGCCGGGGTTGGGTCCGGGGAGCTGTTTTTT,CASSQGTGAGVGSGELFF
-,few,TRBJ2-1,TRBV19,TGTGCCAGTAGTATAGAGCAACTAGGGTACAATGAGCAGTTCTTC,CASSIEQLGYNEQFF
-,-,TRBJ1-5,TRBV19,TGTGCCAGTAGTCATCCAGGTGATTCAAGAAATCAGCCCCAGCATTTT,CASSHPGDSRNQPQHF
TRBD1,-,TRBJ1-2,TRBV7-9,TGTGCCAGCAGCGCCGGGACAGGGGGAATGCGTGGCTACACCTTC,CASSAGTGGMRGYTF
TRBD2,-,TRBJ2-5,TRBV6-6,TGTGCCAGCAGTGCGTCGGGGGGGCAAGAGACCCAGTACTTC,CASSASGGQETQYF
-,-,TRBJ2-3,TRBV11-2,TGTGCCAGCAGCCCCCGGAGGGCGGAAACAGATACGCAGTATTTT,CASSPRRAETDTQYF
TRBD2,-,TRBJ2-5,TRBV14,TGTGCCAGCAGCCAAGGAATTCGGGGGGGTGAGACCCAGTACTTC,CASSQGIRGGETQYF
TRBD1,-,TRBJ1-1,TRBV2,TGTGCCAGCGGGGGACAGGCATACACTGAAGCTTTCTTT,CASGGQAYTEAFF
TRBD1,-,TRBJ1-2,TRBV19,TGTGCCAGTATCCCTTCCCACAGGGGGTATGGCTACACCTTC,CASIPSHRGYGYTF
TRBD2,once,TRBJ2-1,TRBV6-1,TGTGCCAGCAGTGACCTAGCGGGCTACAATGAGCAGTTCTTC,CASSDLAGYNEQFF
-,-,TRBJ1-2,TRBV30,TGTGCCTCTACCGGACTGGGCTACACCTTC,CASTGLGYTF
-,few,TRBJ1-2,TRBV14,TGTGCCAGCAGCCAATTAACCGGGAATGGCTACACCTTC,CASSQLTGNGYTF
TRBD2,-,TRBJ2-1,TRBV7-2,TGTGCCAGCAGCCAAATGACTAGCGGGGGTTACAATGAGCAGTTCTTC,CASSQMTSGGYNEQFF
TRBD1,-,TRBJ2-2,TRBV23-1,TGCGCCAGCAGTCCCCCCCCAGGGGGCTTATACACCGGGGAGCTGTTTTTT,CASSPPPGGLYTGELFF
TRBD2,-,TRBJ2-3,TRBV5-4,TGTGCCAGCAGCTGGGACCCGACTAGCGGGGGAGATACGCAGTATTTT,CASSWDPTSGGDTQYF
TRBD2,-,TRBJ2-5,TRBV19,TGTGCCAGTAGTTTTGGAACCCGGGGAGGGGAGACCCAGTACTTC,CASSFGTRGGETQYF
-,-,TRBJ2-5,TRBV27,TGTGCCAGCAGTGCAGGGCGGGGAGAGACCCAGTACTTC,CASSAGRGETQYF